These 30 T cell receptor beta chains originate from one sample sequenced in a study of cytomegalovirus exposure and HLA in healthy donors. PCR primers comprised 60 Vbeta and 13 Jbeta primers. Sequencing was performed with immunoSEQ multiplex PCR; in TCRdb, only in-frame clones are kept and a portion is missing. The sample shows 130,000 to 150,000 clones, approximately 80% of them seen only once. Sequenced sample: PBMCs. Receptors were obtained from a woman between 50 and 59 years old in good health and CMV-seropositive.

The V call is TRBV30, the J call TRBJ1-2; 7 positions agree with TRBD1. V lost 2 bases and J lost 0; bases outside the gene matches: 6. The V gene's germline CDR1 is GTSNPN and CDR2 SVGIG (reference sequence). The CDR3 consists of 15 residues. The CDR3 nucleotides read TGTGCCTGGAGTAAAGGGCAGGGGGCTAACTATGGCTACACCTTC. Translating it yields CAWSKGQGANYGYTF.

V gene TRBV30 combines with J gene TRBJ1-4; D is perhaps TRBD1 (5 bases). Trimming took off 0 bases at V and 8 bases at J, with 25 bases between the two ends. Germline V lookup: CDR1 GTSNPN, CDR2 SVGIG (reference sequence). This CDR3 contains 18 residues. CDR3: CAWSVPGKTDALGEKLFF. The CDR3 DNA sequence: TGTGCCTGGAGTGTACCTGGTAAGACAGACGCCCTGGGCGAAAAACTGTTTTTT. Complete variable domain (other parts from reference TRBV30 and TRBJ1-4): SQTIHQWPATLVQPVGSPLSLECTVEGTSNPNLYWYRQAAGRGLQLLFYSVGIGQISSEVPQNLSASRPQDRQFILSSKKLLLSDSGFYLCAWSVPGKTDALGEKLFFGSGTQLSVL.

This clone was counted a few times. The chain links TRBV19 to TRBJ1-2; D remains ambiguous. The CDR3 loop spans 14 amino acids. Looked up from germline, CDR1 is LNHDA and CDR2 is SQIVND (reference sequence). Trimming left V 1 base short and J 3 bases short, with 9 bases between. The CDR3 sequence is CASSIAVGHYGYTF. The CDR3, as DNA: TGTGCCAGTAGTATAGCGGTGGGCCACTATGGCTACACCTTC.

The rearrangement uses TRBV7-3 and TRBJ2-7, with D possibly TRBD2 on 5 matching bases. Per germline, CDR1 SGHTA and CDR2 FQGTGA. CDR3 length equals 15 residues. Trimming removed 2 bases at V and 6 bases at J, with 17 bases between. CDR3 sequence reads: CASSLLDTRDREQYF. DNA of the CDR3: TGTGCCAGCAGCTTACTCGATACACGGGATCGCGAGCAGTACTTC.

DNA for the CDR3: TGTGCCAGCAGTGCTAGCGGGGGGGCCTTCGCTGAGCAGTTCTTC. Residues: CASSASGGAFAEQFF. The gene calls are TRBV6-1 and TRBJ2-1, with 12 bases that match TRBD2. This CDR3 spans 15 amino acids. The V segment lost 4 bases and the J segment 9 bases; nucleotides outside the gene matches: 7. CDR1 is MNHNS and CDR2 is SASEGT in the germline V gene.

This clone was observed a single time. This chain's CDR3 is CASSNRQGNNYGYTF. In nucleotides, the CDR3 is TGTGCCAGCAGCAACAGACAGGGAAACAACTATGGCTACACCTTC. The chain combines TRBV5-4 with TRBJ1-2, with 7 bases matching TRBD1. CDR3 length: 15 residues. In germline, CDR1 is SGHNT, CDR2 YYREEE (reference sequence). V gave up 4 bases and J gave up 2 bases; unmatched junction bases: 8.

J is TRBJ1-1 and V is TRBV9; D may be TRBD1 (5 bases). CDR3 length: 17 amino acids. The ends were cut back, 0 bases at V and 0 bases at J, with 15 bases in the middle. Germline V lookup: CDR1 SGDLS, CDR2 YYNGEE. The CDR3 sequence is CASSVAPNRFMNTEAFF. The CDR3, as DNA: TGTGCCAGCAGCGTAGCTCCCAACAGGTTTATGAACACTGAAGCTTTCTTT.

This chain links TRBV28 with TRBJ1-4, with unresolved D. Germline V CDR1 and CDR2: MDHEN, SYDVKM. CDR3 length equals 14 residues. V was clipped by 8 bases and J by 0 bases, with 10 bases between them. The DNA for the CDR3 is TGTGCCAGCTGGAGCAGTGCAACTAATGAAAAACTGTTTTTT. Translated: CASWSSATNEKLFF.

The rearrangement uses TRBV28 and TRBJ2-7; D is unresolved. The germline CDR1 and CDR2 sequences are MDHEN and SYDVKM. The germline V and J ends were trimmed by 5 bases and 3 bases, with 5 bases remaining between them. This CDR3 spans 11 amino acids. CDR3 in amino acids: CASSLYYEQYF. The CDR3 DNA follows: TGTGCCAGCAGTCTTTACTACGAGCAGTACTTC.

The chain couples TRBV20-1 to TRBJ1-2, with TRBD1 as a possible D gene (5 bases). CDR3 size: 11 residues. V lost 3 bases and J lost 9, with 11 bases in between. The V gene's germline CDR1 is DFQATT and CDR2 SNEGSKA (reference sequence). This chain's CDR3 is CSASLGLSYTF. The CDR3, as DNA: TGCAGTGCTAGCTTGGGGCTTAGCTACACCTTC.

The rearrangement links TRBV4-2 to TRBJ1-1; no definite D call. V dropped 0 bases and J dropped 1 base, with 9 bases sitting between them. This CDR3 spans 15 amino acids. Germline assignment: CDR1 LGHNA and CDR2 YNFKEQ. The CDR3 sequence is CASSQDRGSNTEAFF. DNA for the CDR3: TGTGCCAGCAGCCAAGATCGGGGTTCGAACACTGAAGCTTTCTTT.

There are a few counts of this clone. The chain uses TRBV2 and TRBJ2-2, with 7 bases aligning to TRBD1. This CDR3 comprises 15 residues. Losses at the gene ends were 8 bases for V and 1 base for J; bases not matched to a gene: 7. Germline-derived CDR1 and CDR2 are SNHLY and FYNNEI. This CDR3 reads CASAGQAGNTGELFF. In DNA, the CDR3 is TGTGCCAGCGCTGGACAGGCGGGGAACACCGGGGAGCTGTTTTTT.

The chain joins TRBV7-9 to TRBJ2-1; possible D gene TRBD1, 6 bases. The V gene lost 5 bases and the J gene lost 15 bases, with 17 bases spanning the gap. This CDR3 contains 12 residues. Per germline, CDR1 SEHNR and CDR2 FQNEAQ (reference sequence). Here the CDR3 reads CASSLMGHFSFF. The CDR3 DNA is TGTGCCAGCAGCCTTATGGGACACTTTTCGTTCTTC. Based on the CDR3 plus reference TRBV7-9 and TRBJ2-1, the full variable domain is DTGVSQNPRHKITKRGQNVTFRCDPISEHNRLYWYRQTLGQGPEFLTYFQNEAQLEKSRLLSDRFSAERPKGSFSTLEIQRTEQGDSAMYLCASSLMGHFSFFGPGTRLTVL.

The chain couples TRBV29-1 to TRBJ2-5, with D tentatively TRBD2 (6 bases). Between the trimmed V and J ends, which lost 4 bases and 3 bases, there was a span of 12 bases. Per germline, CDR1 SQVTM and CDR2 ANQGSEA. This CDR3 has 13 residues. CDR3 residues: CSVALSGEETQYF. In DNA, the CDR3 is TGCAGCGTTGCACTATCGGGAGAAGAGACCCAGTACTTC. The entire variable domain, with the rest obtained from reference TRBV29-1 and TRBJ2-5, is as follows: SAVISQKPSRDICQRGTSLTIQCQVDSQVTMMFWYRQQPGQSLTLIATANQGSEATYESGFVIDKFPISRPNLTFSTLTVSNMSPEDSSIYLCSVALSGEETQYFGPGTRLLVL.

The J gene is TRBJ1-5, the V gene TRBV27, with D possibly being TRBD1 (6 bases). The CDR3 sequence is 14 residues long. The V and J ends lost 5 bases and 7 bases respectively, with 15 bases between them. Looked up from germline, CDR1 is MNHEY and CDR2 is SMNVEV (reference sequence). The DNA of the CDR3 is TGTGCCAGCAGTCCCTACAGGGTTGACCAGCCCCAGCATTTT. It is translated as CASSPYRVDQPQHF.

The V call is TRBV5-1, the J call TRBJ1-6, with D maybe TRBD1 (6 bases). This CDR3 is 15 amino acids long. Germline CDR1 is SGHRS and CDR2 is YFSETQ. V lost 0 bases and J 9 bases, leaving 13 bases between the germline ends. CDR3 in DNA: TGCGCCAGCAGCTTGGGACAGGCCATCGGTTCACCCCTCCACTTT. Translated, it gives CASSLGQAIGSPLHF.

The chain joins TRBV20-1 to TRBJ2-5; D unresolved. Germline CDR1 DFQATT, CDR2 SNEGSKA (reference sequence). V shed 6 bases and J shed 1 base, with 6 bases lying between them. The CDR3 spans 11 residues. CDR3 sequence: CSAALQETQYF. The CDR3 nucleotides read TGCAGTGCAGCTCTCCAAGAGACCCAGTACTTC.

The chain uses TRBV11-2 and TRBJ2-7, with D possibly TRBD1 on 5 matching bases. Per the germline V gene, CDR1 is SGHAT and CDR2 is FQNNGV. The length of the CDR3 is 15 residues. Trimming stripped 1 base from V and 0 bases from J, with 10 bases between. CDR3 sequence (DNA): TGTGCCAGCAGCTTAGCACAGGCGAGCTCCTACGAGCAGTACTTC. It translates to CASSLAQASSYEQYF.

The chain uses TRBV7-8 and TRBJ2-2; 10 bases match TRBD2. This CDR3 contains 19 residues. Germline CDR1 and CDR2: SGHVS and FQNEAQ. After removal of 6 bases from V and 4 bases from J, the junction contained 17 bases not matched to a gene. As DNA, the CDR3 is TGTGCCAGCAGGGTCGGGGTACTAGCGGGGAGACCAACCACCGGGGAGCTGTTTTTT. This encodes CASRVGVLAGRPTTGELFF.

This clone was counted once. The chain is built from TRBV6-5 and TRBJ1-4; D possibly corresponds to TRBD1 (5 bases). The CDR3 spans 10 residues. Between the trimmed V and J ends, which lost 11 bases and 10 bases, there was a span of 11 bases. Looked up from germline, CDR1 is MNHEY and CDR2 is SVGAGI. The CDR3 coding sequence is TGTGCCGCAGGGCAGGGAAAACTGTTTTTT. This encodes CAAGQGKLFF.

The V and J genes are TRBV7-2 and TRBJ1-6, with 10 positions matching TRBD1. V was pared by 1 base and J by 6 bases, with 0 bases of the junction left unmatched. Germline CDR1 SGHTA, CDR2 FQGNSA. CDR3 size: 15 residues. In nucleotides, the CDR3 is TGTGCCAGCAGCTTAGGACAGGGGGCTAATTCACCCCTCCACTTT. Its translation: CASSLGQGANSPLHF.

The rearrangement links TRBV9 to TRBJ2-3; possibly TRBD2 for D (7 bases). The germline V gene has CDR1 SGDLS and CDR2 YYNGEE. V lost 3 bases, J lost 3 bases, and 20 bases lay in between. This CDR3 has 17 residues. The CDR3 DNA reads TGTGCCAGCAGCGCGCGCAAACGGGGGGCCGGGACAGATACGCAGTATTTT. Its protein product is CASSARKRGAGTDTQYF.

V gene TRBV11-2 combines with J gene TRBJ2-7; 14 bases fit TRBD2. The CDR3 runs to 14 residues. Germline loops: CDR1 SGHAT, CDR2 FQNNGV. V was pared by 5 bases and J by 11 bases, with 8 bases of the junction left unmatched. CDR3 residues: CASSTGLAGALKYF. Here the CDR3 DNA reads TGTGCCAGCAGCACGGGACTAGCGGGGGCCCTAAAGTACTTC.

The chain is built from TRBV9 and TRBJ2-1; 11 bases align to TRBD1. CDR3 length equals 15 residues. J lost 6 bases, V lost 2 bases, and 4 bases had no gene match. Germline loops: CDR1 SGDLS, CDR2 YYNGEE. In DNA, the CDR3 is TGTGCCAGCAGCGTGGACAGGGGGCTGGTCAATGAGCAGTTCTTC. Amino acid sequence: CASSVDRGLVNEQFF. The entire variable domain, with the rest obtained from reference TRBV9 and TRBJ2-1, is as follows: DSGVTQTPKHLITATGQRVTLRCSPRSGDLSVYWYQQSLDQGLQFLIQYYNGEERAKGNILERFSAQQFPDLHSELNLSSLELGDSALYFCASSVDRGLVNEQFFGPGTRLTVL.

The chain couples TRBV27 to TRBJ2-1, with TRBD2 matching 9 bases. V shed 3 bases and J 14 bases; nucleotides not matched to a gene: 5. Germline CDR1 is MNHEY and CDR2 is SMNVEV (reference sequence). The CDR3 spans 12 residues. In DNA form, the CDR3 reads TGTGCCAGCAGTTTCGGCGGGGGGGAGAAGTTCTTC. It yields the protein CASSFGGGEKFF.

V and J are TRBV5-1 and TRBJ2-5; a weak D match, TRBD1 (6 bases). From germline, CDR1 is SGHRS and CDR2 YFSETQ. V was pared by 0 bases and J by 0 bases, with 9 bases between. There are 15 residues in the CDR3. CDR3 sequence (DNA): TGCGCCAGCAGCTTGGTAGGACAGCACCAAGAGACCCAGTACTTC. This translates into CASSLVGQHQETQYF.

This chain uses TRBV5-1 with TRBJ1-1; 10 bases line up with TRBD1. CDR1 and CDR2 from the germline V gene are SGHRS and YFSETQ. J was trimmed by 5 bases and V by 0 bases; bases with no gene match: 1. The CDR3 contains 14 residues. The CDR3 coding sequence is TGCGCCAGCAGCTTGGAGGGACAGGGGACTGAAGCTTTCTTT. Encoded protein: CASSLEGQGTEAFF.

The genes are TRBV2 and TRBJ1-1; TRBD1 matches 7 bases. Germline CDR1 is SNHLY and CDR2 is FYNNEI. Trimming cost V 6 bases and J 2 bases; bases outside gene matches: 3. The CDR3 sequence is 13 residues long. In DNA form, the CDR3 reads TGTGCCAGCAGGCGGGACAGCAACACTGAAGCTTTCTTT. Protein sequence: CASRRDSNTEAFF.

The rearrangement uses TRBV7-8 and TRBJ2-4; maybe TRBD2 (6 bases). The germline gives CDR1 SGHVS, CDR2 FQNEAQ. V was clipped by 5 bases and J by 4 bases, with 18 bases between them. The CDR3 contains 16 residues. As DNA, the CDR3 is TGTGCCAGCAGCCCCCCCCTCCGGGGGTCTAAAAACATTCAGTACTTC. It encodes CASSPPLRGSKNIQYF.

This clone occurred once. This chain connects TRBV2 to TRBJ2-1; maybe TRBD2 (6 bases). The germline CDR1 and CDR2 sequences are SNHLY and FYNNEI. V lost 6 bases, J lost 9 bases, and 18 bases lay in between. The CDR3 runs 14 residues. As DNA, the CDR3 is TGTGCCAGCAGATGGGACTCCCCTCGAGCTGAGCAGTTCTTC. Translated: CASRWDSPRAEQFF.